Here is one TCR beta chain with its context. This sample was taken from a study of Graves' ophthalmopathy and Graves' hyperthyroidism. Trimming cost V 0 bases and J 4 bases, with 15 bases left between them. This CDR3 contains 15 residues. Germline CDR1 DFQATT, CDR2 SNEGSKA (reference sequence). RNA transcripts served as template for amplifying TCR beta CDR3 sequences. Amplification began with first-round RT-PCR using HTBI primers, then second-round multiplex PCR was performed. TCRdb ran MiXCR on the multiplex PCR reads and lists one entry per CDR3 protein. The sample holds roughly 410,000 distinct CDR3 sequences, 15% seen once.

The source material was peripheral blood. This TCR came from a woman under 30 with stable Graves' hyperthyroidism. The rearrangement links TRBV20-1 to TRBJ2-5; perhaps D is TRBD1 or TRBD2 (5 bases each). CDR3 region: CSARDAPGRVETQYF. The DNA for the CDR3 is TGCAGTGCTAGAGATGCCCCGGGGCGGGTAGAGACCCAGTACTTC.